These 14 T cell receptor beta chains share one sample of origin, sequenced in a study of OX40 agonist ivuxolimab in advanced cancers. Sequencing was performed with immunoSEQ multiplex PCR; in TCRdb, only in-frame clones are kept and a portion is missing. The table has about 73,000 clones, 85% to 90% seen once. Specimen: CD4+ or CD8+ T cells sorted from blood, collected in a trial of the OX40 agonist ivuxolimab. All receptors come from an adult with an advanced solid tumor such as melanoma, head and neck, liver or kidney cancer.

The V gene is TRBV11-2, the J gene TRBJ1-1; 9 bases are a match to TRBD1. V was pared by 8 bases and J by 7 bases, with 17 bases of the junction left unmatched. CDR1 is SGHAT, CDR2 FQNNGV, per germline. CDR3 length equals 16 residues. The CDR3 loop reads CASHPGTGFFGDEAFF. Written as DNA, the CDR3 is TGTGCCAGCCATCCCGGGACAGGGTTTTTTGGGGATGAAGCTTTCTTT.

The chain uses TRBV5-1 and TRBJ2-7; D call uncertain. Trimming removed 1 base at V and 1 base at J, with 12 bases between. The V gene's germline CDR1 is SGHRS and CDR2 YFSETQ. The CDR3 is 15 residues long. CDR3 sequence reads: CASSLSWGTSYEQYF. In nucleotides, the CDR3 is TGCGCCAGCAGCTTGTCCTGGGGAACATCCTACGAGCAGTACTTC.

CDR3: CASSDGLANSYEQYF. The DNA for the CDR3 is TGTGCCAGCAGCGACGGACTAGCGAACTCCTACGAGCAGTACTTC. This rearrangement joins TRBV7-9 to TRBJ2-5; 9 bases are a match to TRBD2. Gene TRBJ2-7 matches the end of the DNA better, so the J call may be wrong. This CDR3 has 15 residues. From germline, CDR1 is SEHNR and CDR2 FQNEAQ (reference sequence).

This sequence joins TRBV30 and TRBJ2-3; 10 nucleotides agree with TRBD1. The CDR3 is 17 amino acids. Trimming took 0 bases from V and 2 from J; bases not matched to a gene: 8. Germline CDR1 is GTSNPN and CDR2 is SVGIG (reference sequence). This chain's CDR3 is CAWSVDGTGVFTDTQYF. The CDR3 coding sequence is TGTGCCTGGAGTGTAGACGGGACAGGGGTCTTCACAGATACGCAGTATTTT.

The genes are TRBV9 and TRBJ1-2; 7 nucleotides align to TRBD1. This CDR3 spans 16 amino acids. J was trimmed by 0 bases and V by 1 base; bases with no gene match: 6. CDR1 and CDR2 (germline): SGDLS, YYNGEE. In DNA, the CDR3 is TGTGCCAGCAGCGTACAAACAGGGGTGCCTAACTATGGCTACACCTTC. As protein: CASSVQTGVPNYGYTF.

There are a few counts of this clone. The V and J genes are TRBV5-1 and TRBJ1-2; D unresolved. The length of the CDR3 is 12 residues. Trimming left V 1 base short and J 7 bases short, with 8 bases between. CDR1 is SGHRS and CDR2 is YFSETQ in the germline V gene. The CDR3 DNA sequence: TGCGCCAGCAGCTTGTCGCAGCTTGGCTACACCTTC. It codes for CASSLSQLGYTF. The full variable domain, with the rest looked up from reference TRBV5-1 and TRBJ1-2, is KAGVTQTPRYLIKTRGQQVTLSCSPISGHRSVSWYQQTPGQGLQFLFEYFSETQRNKGNFPGRFSGRQFSNSRSEMNVSTLELGDSALYLCASSLSQLGYTFGSGTRLTVV.

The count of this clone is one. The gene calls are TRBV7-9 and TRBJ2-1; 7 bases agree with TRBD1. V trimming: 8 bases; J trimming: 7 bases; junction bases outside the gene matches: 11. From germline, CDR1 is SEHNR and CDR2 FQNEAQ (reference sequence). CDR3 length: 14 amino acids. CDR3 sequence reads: CASASDRVWNEQFF. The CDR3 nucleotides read TGTGCCAGCGCGTCTGACAGGGTCTGGAATGAGCAGTTCTTC.

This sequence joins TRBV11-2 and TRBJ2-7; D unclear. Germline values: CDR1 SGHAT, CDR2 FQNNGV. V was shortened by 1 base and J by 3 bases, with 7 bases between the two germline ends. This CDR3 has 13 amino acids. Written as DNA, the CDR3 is TGTGCCAGCAGCTTAGGGCCCTTCTACGAGCAGTACTTC. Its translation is CASSLGPFYEQYF.

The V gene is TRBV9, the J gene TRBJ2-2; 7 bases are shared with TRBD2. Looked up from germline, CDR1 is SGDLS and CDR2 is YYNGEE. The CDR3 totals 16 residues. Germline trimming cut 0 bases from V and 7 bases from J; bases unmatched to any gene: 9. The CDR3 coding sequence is TGTGCCAGCAGCGTAGGAGGGAGGGCCCTCGTCGGGGAGCTGTTTTTT. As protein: CASSVGGRALVGELFF. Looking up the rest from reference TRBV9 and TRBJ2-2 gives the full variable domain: DSGVTQTPKHLITATGQRVTLRCSPRSGDLSVYWYQQSLDQGLQFLIQYYNGEERAKGNILERFSAQQFPDLHSELNLSSLELGDSALYFCASSVGGRALVGELFFGEGSRLTVL.

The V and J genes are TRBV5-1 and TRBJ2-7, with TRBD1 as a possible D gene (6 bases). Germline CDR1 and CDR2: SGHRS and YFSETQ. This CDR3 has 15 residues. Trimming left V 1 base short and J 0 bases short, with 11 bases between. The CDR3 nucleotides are TGCGCCAGCAGCTTGACAGGGATAAGCTCCTACGAGCAGTACTTC. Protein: CASSLTGISSYEQYF.

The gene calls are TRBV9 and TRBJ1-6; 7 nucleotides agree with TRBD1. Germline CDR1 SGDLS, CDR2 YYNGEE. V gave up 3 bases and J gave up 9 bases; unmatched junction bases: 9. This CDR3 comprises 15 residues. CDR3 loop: CASSAGQVSISPLHF. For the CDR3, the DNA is TGTGCCAGCAGCGCAGGACAGGTTTCGATTTCACCCCTCCACTTT. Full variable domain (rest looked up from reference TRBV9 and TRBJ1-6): DSGVTQTPKHLITATGQRVTLRCSPRSGDLSVYWYQQSLDQGLQFLIQYYNGEERAKGNILERFSAQQFPDLHSELNLSSLELGDSALYFCASSAGQVSISPLHFGNGTRLTVT.

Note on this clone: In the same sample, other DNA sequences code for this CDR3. The DNA for the CDR3 is TGTGCCAGCAGTTTACGCGCCGGGAGTCCATACGAGCAGTACTTC. It yields the protein CASSLRAGSPYEQYF. The chain joins TRBV27 to TRBJ2-7; TRBD2 is a possible D gene (6 bases). CDR3 length: 15 residues. Trimming removed 2 bases from V and 4 bases from J, with 15 bases in between. Germline V gives CDR1 MNHEY, CDR2 SMNVEV (reference sequence).

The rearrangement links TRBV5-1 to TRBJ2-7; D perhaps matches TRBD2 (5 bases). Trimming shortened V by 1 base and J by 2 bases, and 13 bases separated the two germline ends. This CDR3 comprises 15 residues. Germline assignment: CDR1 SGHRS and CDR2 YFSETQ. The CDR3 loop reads CASSLSSGRTYEQYF. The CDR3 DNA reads TGCGCCAGCAGCTTGTCCAGCGGAAGAACCTACGAGCAGTACTTC.

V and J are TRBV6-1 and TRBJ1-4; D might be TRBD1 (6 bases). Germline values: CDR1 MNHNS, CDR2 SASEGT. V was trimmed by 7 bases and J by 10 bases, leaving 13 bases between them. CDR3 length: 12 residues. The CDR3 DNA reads TGTGCCAGCAATCCGGGGGGCGGAAAACTGTTTTTT. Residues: CASNPGGGKLFF.